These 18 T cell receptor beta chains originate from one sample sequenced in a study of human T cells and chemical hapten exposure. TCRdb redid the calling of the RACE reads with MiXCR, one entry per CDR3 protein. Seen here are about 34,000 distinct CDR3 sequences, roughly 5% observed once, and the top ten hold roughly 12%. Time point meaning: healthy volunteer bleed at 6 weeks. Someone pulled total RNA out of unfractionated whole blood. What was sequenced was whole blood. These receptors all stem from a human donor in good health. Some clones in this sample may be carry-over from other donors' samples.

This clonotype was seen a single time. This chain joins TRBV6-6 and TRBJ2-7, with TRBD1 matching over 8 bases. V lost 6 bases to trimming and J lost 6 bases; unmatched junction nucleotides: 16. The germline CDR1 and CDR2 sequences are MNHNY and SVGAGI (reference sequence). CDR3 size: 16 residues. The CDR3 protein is CASSQADSRTGIEQYF. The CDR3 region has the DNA TGTGCCAGCAGCCAAGCTGACTCCCGGACAGGGATCGAGCAGTACTTC.

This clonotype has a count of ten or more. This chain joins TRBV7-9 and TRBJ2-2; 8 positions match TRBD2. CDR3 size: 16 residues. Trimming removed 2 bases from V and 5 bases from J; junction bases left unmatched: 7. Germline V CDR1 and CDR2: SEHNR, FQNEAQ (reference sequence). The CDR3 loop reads CASSLSGRAGTGELFF. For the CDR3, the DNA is TGTGCCAGCAGCTTATCCGGGAGGGCCGGGACCGGGGAGCTGTTTTTT.

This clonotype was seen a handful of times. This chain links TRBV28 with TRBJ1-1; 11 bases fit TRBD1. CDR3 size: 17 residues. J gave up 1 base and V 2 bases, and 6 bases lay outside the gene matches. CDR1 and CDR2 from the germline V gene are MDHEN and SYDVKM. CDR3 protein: CASSLQGTGGRNTEAFF. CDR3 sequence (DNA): TGTGCCAGCAGTTTACAAGGGACAGGGGGAAGGAACACTGAAGCTTTCTTT.

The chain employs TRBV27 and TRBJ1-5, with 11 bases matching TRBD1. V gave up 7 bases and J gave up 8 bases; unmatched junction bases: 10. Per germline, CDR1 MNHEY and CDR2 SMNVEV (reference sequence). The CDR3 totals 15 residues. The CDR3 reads CASTPGTGGLEPQHF. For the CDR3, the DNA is TGTGCCAGCACCCCCGGGACAGGGGGGTTGGAGCCCCAGCATTTT.

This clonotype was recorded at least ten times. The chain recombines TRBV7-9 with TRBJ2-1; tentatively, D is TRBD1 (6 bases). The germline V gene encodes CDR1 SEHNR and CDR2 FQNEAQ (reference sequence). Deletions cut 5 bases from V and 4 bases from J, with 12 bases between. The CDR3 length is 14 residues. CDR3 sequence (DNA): TGTGCCAGCAGCCCGTGGACAGTTTACAATGAGCAGTTCTTC. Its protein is CASSPWTVYNEQFF. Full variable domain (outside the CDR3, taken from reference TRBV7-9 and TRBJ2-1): DTGVSQNPRHKITKRGQNVTFRCDPISEHNRLYWYRQTLGQGPEFLTYFQNEAQLEKSRLLSDRFSAERPKGSFSTLEIQRTEQGDSAMYLCASSPWTVYNEQFFGPGTRLTVL.

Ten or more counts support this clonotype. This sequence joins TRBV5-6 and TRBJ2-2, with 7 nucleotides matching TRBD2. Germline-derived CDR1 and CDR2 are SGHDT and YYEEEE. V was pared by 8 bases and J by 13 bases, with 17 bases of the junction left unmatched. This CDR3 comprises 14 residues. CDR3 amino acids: CASMSLASSGGLFF. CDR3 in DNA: TGTGCCAGTATGAGTCTAGCGTCTAGCGGCGGGCTGTTTTTT. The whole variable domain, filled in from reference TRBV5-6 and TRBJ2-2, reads DAGVTQSPTHLIKTRGQQVTLRCSPKSGHDTVSWYQQALGQGPQFIFQYYEEEERQRGNFPDRFSGHQFPNYSSELNVNALLLGDSALYLCASMSLASSGGLFFGEGSRLTVL.

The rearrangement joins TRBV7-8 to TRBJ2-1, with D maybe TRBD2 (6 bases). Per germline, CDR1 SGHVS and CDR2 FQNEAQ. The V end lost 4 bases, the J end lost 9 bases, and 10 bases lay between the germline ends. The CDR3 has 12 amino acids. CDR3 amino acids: CASSSWDFEQFF. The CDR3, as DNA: TGTGCCAGCAGCTCCTGGGACTTTGAGCAGTTCTTC.

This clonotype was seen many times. CDR3 nucleotides: TGCAGCGTTGATGGCAGGGACGAAGAGACCCAGTACTTC. As protein: CSVDGRDEETQYF. V gene TRBV29-1 combines with J gene TRBJ2-5, with D perhaps being TRBD1 or TRBD2 (5 bases each). The CDR3 has 13 residues. V dropped 3 bases and J dropped 3 bases, with 11 bases sitting between them. From germline, CDR1 is SQVTM and CDR2 ANQGSEA.

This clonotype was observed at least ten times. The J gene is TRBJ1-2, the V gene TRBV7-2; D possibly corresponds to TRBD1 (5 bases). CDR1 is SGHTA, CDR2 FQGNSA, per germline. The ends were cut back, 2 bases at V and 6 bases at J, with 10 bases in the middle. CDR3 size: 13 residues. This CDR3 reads CASSLSRGDGYTF. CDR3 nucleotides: TGTGCCAGCAGCTTATCGCGAGGGGATGGCTACACCTTC.

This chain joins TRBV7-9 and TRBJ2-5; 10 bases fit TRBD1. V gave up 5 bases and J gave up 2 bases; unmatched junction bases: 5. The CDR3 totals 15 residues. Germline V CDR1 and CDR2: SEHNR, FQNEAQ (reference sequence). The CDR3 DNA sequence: TGTGCCAGCAGCCCCGGACAGGGGGAACAAGAGACCCAGTACTTC. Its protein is CASSPGQGEQETQYF.

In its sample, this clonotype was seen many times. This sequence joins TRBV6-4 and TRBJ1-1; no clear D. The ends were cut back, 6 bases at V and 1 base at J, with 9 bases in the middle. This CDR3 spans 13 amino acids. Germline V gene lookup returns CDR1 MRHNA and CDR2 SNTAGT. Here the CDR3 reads CASRLYQNTEAFF. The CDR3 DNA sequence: TGTGCCAGCAGATTATACCAGAACACTGAAGCTTTCTTT.

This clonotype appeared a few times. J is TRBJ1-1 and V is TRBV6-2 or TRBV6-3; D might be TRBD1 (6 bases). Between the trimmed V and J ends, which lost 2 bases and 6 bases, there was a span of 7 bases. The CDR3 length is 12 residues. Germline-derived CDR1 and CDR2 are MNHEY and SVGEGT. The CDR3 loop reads CASSYGGAEAFF. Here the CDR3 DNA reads TGTGCCAGCAGTTACGGGGGCGCTGAAGCTTTCTTT.

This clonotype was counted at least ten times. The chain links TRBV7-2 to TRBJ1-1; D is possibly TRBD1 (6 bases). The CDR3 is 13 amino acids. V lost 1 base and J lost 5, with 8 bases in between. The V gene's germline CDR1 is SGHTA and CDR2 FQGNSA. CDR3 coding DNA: TGTGCCAGCAGCTTAGAGCAGGGGACTGAAGCTTTCTTT. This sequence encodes CASSLEQGTEAFF.

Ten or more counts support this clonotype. Here the CDR3 DNA reads TGCAGTGCCCCCAACTACCCAACAGATACGCAGTATTTT. Amino acids: CSAPNYPTDTQYF. The chain links TRBV20-1 to TRBJ2-3; D is uncertain. This CDR3 comprises 13 residues. The V end was cut by 6 bases, the J end by 3 bases, with 13 bases between. The V gene's germline CDR1 is DFQATT and CDR2 SNEGSKA (reference sequence).

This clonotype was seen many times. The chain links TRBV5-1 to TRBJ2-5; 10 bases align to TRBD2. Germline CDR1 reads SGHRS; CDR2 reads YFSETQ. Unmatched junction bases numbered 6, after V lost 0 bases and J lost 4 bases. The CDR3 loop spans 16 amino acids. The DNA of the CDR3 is TGCGCCAGCAGCTTGGCCCAAGTAGCGGGAGGAGAGACCCAGTACTTC. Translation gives CASSLAQVAGGETQYF.

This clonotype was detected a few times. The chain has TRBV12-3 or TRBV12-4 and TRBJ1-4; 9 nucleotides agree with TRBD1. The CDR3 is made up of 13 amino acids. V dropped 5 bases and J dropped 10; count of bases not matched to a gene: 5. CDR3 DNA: TGTGCCAGCAGTGTGGACAGGGGTGGAAAACTGTTTTTT. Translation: CASSVDRGGKLFF.

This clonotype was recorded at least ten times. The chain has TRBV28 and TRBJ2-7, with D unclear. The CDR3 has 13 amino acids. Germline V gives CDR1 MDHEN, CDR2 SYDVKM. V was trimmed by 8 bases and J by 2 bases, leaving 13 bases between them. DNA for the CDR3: TGTGCCAGCCACCGGACCGGCGCCTACGAGCAGTACTTC. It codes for CASHRTGAYEQYF. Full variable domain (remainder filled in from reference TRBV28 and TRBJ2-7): DVKVTQSSRYLVKRTGEKVFLECVQDMDHENMFWYRQDPGLGLRLIYFSYDVKMKEKGDIPEGYSVSREKKERFSLILESASTNQTSMYLCASHRTGAYEQYFGPGTRLTVT.

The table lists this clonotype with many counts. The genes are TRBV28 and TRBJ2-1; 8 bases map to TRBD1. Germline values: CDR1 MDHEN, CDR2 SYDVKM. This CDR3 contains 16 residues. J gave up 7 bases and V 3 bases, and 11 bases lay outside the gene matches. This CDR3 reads CASSLHGQGLGNEQFF. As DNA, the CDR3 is TGTGCCAGCAGTTTGCATGGACAGGGCCTGGGGAATGAGCAGTTCTTC.